This TCR beta chain was captured in a study of T-cell reconstitution after alpha-beta-depleted transplantation in children. Only a few counts were recorded for this clonotype. Germline V gene sequence: CDR1 SGHKS, CDR2 YYEKEE (reference sequence). With V trimmed by 2 bases and J by 6 bases, 10 bases remained unmatched. The CDR3 spans 16 residues. Unique molecular identifiers were incorporated into the prepared TCRbeta library. TCRdb ran MiXCR on the PCR reads and lists one entry per CDR3 protein. The table includes roughly 500,000 distinct CDR3 sequences, approximately 20% detected once. The sample consisted of PBMCs from the stem cell graft donor, taken from the stem cell graft. The sequence derives from a human donor who donated a stem cell graft to a child with acute lymphoblastic leukemia. The J gene is TRBJ2-2, the V gene TRBV5-5, with TRBD2 matching 7 bases. CDR3 nucleotide sequence: TGTGCCAGCAGCTTACAGGCACCGGGGGGTGCCGGGGAGCTGTTTTTT. Protein: CASSLQAPGGAGELFF.